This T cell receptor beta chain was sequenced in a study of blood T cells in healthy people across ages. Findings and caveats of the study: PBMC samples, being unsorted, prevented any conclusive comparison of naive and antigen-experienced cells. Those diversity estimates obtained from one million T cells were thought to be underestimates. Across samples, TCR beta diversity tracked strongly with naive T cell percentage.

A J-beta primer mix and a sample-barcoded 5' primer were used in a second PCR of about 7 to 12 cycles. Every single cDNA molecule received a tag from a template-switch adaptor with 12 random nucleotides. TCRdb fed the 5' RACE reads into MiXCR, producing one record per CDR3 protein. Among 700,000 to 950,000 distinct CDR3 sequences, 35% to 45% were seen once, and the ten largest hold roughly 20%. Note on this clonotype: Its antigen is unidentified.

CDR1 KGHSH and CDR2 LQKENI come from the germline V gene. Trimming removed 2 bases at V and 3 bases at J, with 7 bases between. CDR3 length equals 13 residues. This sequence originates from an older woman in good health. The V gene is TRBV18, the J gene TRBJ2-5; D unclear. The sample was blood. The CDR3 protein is CASSPKTEETQYF. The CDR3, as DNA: TGTGCCAGCTCACCAAAGACCGAAGAGACCCAGTACTTC.